Following are 18 T cell receptor beta chains from one sample sequenced in a study of graft-versus-host responses after intestinal transplantation. Their antigens remain unidentified. Profiled with immunoSEQ multiplex PCR; TCRdb holds only in-frame clones, not every one. The sample contains about 86,000 clones, about 87% of which appear only once. The sequencing here drew on unstimulated CD4+ T cells sorted from spleen or lymph node cells, taken before transplant. The receptors were gathered from a human donor who was the organ donor for an intestinal transplant.

This rearrangement joins TRBV19 to TRBJ2-7; 8 nucleotides agree with TRBD2. Per germline, CDR1 LNHDA and CDR2 SQIVND (reference sequence). The CDR3 extends over 14 amino acids. Trimming took 5 bases from V and 2 from J; bases not matched to a gene: 5. The CDR3 reads CASSQSGGAYEQYF. The CDR3 DNA reads TGTGCCAGTAGTCAAAGCGGGGGAGCCTACGAGCAGTACTTC.

The rearrangement links TRBV6-5 to TRBJ2-5; D is possibly TRBD2 (6 bases). Per germline, CDR1 MNHEY and CDR2 SVGAGI. The CDR3 covers 16 residues. With 0 bases removed from V and 4 bases from J, the gap between germline ends came to 15 bases. In nucleotides, the CDR3 is TGTGCCAGCAGTTACTCGGTGGCGGGACGGGGAGAGACCCAGTACTTC. It codes for CASSYSVAGRGETQYF.

This chain connects TRBV28 to TRBJ1-5; possible D gene TRBD1, 5 bases. The CDR3 totals 17 residues. The V gene's germline CDR1 is MDHEN and CDR2 SYDVKM. The V end was cut by 8 bases, the J end by 6 bases, with 26 bases between. The CDR3 spells CASRTTGHGTWGQPQHF. The CDR3 DNA reads as TGTGCCAGCCGGACTACAGGCCACGGGACCTGGGGTCAGCCCCAGCATTTT.

V is TRBV19 and J is TRBJ1-2; 7 bases fit TRBD1. Germline V lookup: CDR1 LNHDA, CDR2 SQIVND (reference sequence). The CDR3 spans 16 residues. With V trimmed by 4 bases and J by 8 bases, 16 bases remained unmatched. The CDR3 reads CASSTSQGPAAKGYTF. In nucleotides, the CDR3 is TGTGCCAGTAGTACATCACAGGGGCCCGCAGCGAAGGGCTACACCTTC.

On this clone itself: At one boundary the junction diverges from the germline segment, which might be a read error. The chain links TRBV20-1 to TRBJ2-2; D is perhaps TRBD2 (5 bases). The CDR3 runs to 9 residues. CDR1 is DFQATT, CDR2 SNEGSKA, per germline (reference sequence). The CDR3 spells CSAFGELLF. In DNA form, the CDR3 reads TGCAGTGCTTTCGGGGAGCTGCTTTTT.

The genes are TRBV5-6 and TRBJ2-1, with D unclear. This CDR3 contains 14 residues. CDR1 is SGHDT, CDR2 YYEEEE, per germline. Trimming cost V 4 bases and J 9 bases, with 17 bases left between them. The CDR3 reads CASSERPYEAEQFF. The CDR3 bases are TGTGCCAGCAGCGAGCGACCCTATGAGGCTGAGCAGTTCTTC.

This clone turned up a few times. This sequence joins TRBV29-1 and TRBJ1-2; maybe TRBD1 (6 bases). CDR1 and CDR2 from the germline V gene are SQVTM and ANQGSEA. Trimming stripped 7 bases from V and 7 bases from J, with 19 bases between. This CDR3 contains 13 residues. The DNA for the CDR3 is TGCAGCGACGGGGGGGACACTATAGGTGGCTACACCTTC. This encodes CSDGGDTIGGYTF. The whole variable domain, filled in from reference TRBV29-1 and TRBJ1-2, reads SAVISQKPSRDICQRGTSLTIQCQVDSQVTMMFWYRQQPGQSLTLIATANQGSEATYESGFVIDKFPISRPNLTFSTLTVSNMSPEDSSIYLCSDGGDTIGGYTFGSGTRLTVV.

The chain recombines TRBV14 with TRBJ1-1, with TRBD1 matching 9 bases. V lost 2 bases, J lost 11 bases, and 9 bases stayed unmatched. CDR3 length: 14 amino acids. CDR1 and CDR2 (germline): SGHDN, FVKESK. CDR3: CASSQFLDRGSAFF. Here the CDR3 DNA reads TGTGCCAGCAGCCAATTTCTCGACAGGGGGTCCGCTTTCTTT. The full variable domain, rest sourced from reference TRBV14 and TRBJ1-1, is EAGVTQFPSHSVIEKGQTVTLRCDPISGHDNLYWYRRVMGKEIKFLLHFVKESKQDESGMPNNRFLAERTGGTYSTLKVQPAELEDSGVYFCASSQFLDRGSAFFGQGTRLTVV.

The table lists this clone with a few counts. The chain uses TRBV2 and TRBJ2-1; TRBD2 matches at 15 bases. The J segment lost 8 bases and the V segment lost 8 bases, leaving 1 base of the junction unmatched. The germline gives CDR1 SNHLY, CDR2 FYNNEI. The CDR3 is 13 amino acids. The CDR3 nucleotides are TGTGCCAGCCGGACTAGCGGGGGGGATGAGCAGTTCTTC. Translation: CASRTSGGDEQFF.

This chain connects TRBV6-5 to TRBJ2-3; TRBD2 might be the D (5 bases). In germline, CDR1 is MNHEY, CDR2 SVGAGI. V gave up 7 bases and J gave up 3 bases, with 14 bases separating them. There are 14 residues in the CDR3. CDR3: CASTLTGRTDTQYF. CDR3 coding DNA: TGTGCCAGCACTCTCACGGGAAGGACAGATACGCAGTATTTT.

This chain uses TRBV6-5 with TRBJ2-7; a weak D match, TRBD2 (6 bases). Trimming took off 2 bases at V and 6 bases at J, with 20 bases between the two ends. Looked up from germline, CDR1 is MNHEY and CDR2 is SVGAGI. The CDR3 covers 16 residues. CDR3 nucleotides: TGTGCCAGCAGTTACCAAAAAGTCAGAACGCGGGGCGAGCAGTACTTC. Translating gives CASSYQKVRTRGEQYF.

This sequence joins TRBV11-2 and TRBJ2-1; 8 bases align to TRBD1. The CDR3 is 14 amino acids. The V segment lost 7 bases and the J segment 8 bases; nucleotides outside the gene matches: 10. Per the germline V gene, CDR1 is SGHAT and CDR2 is FQNNGV. The CDR3 spells CASKLVRGHYEQFF. CDR3 nucleotides: TGTGCCAGCAAGCTGGTCAGGGGGCATTATGAGCAGTTCTTC.

The chain is built from TRBV19 and TRBJ2-2; D perhaps matches TRBD2 (5 bases). The CDR3 spans 17 residues. Germline loops: CDR1 LNHDA, CDR2 SQIVND (reference sequence). V shed 1 base and J shed 0 bases, with 12 bases lying between them. CDR3 sequence (DNA): TGTGCCAGTAGTATAGTTGGGGTCGGGGCGAACACCGGGGAGCTGTTTTTT. Translation: CASSIVGVGANTGELFF.

This clone was counted a single time. The V call is TRBV19, the J call TRBJ2-3; D possibly corresponds to TRBD2 (6 bases). CDR1 LNHDA and CDR2 SQIVND come from the germline V gene (reference sequence). The CDR3 is 17 residues long. The V gene lost 2 bases and the J gene lost 5 bases, with 20 bases spanning the gap. The CDR3, as DNA: TGTGCCAGTAGTATATCGTCCAGCGGGTTGGGGGGAGATACGCAGTATTTT. Amino acids: CASSISSSGLGGDTQYF.

On this clone: Other DNA sequences in this specimen translate into the identical CDR3. The chain combines TRBV19 with TRBJ2-5; no reliable D call. CDR1 is LNHDA, CDR2 SQIVND, per germline (reference sequence). CDR3 length: 11 amino acids. V was pared by 3 bases and J by 5 bases, with 4 bases between. The CDR3 sequence is CASSIRETQYF. The DNA for the CDR3 is TGTGCCAGTAGTATTCGGGAGACCCAGTACTTC.

V and J are TRBV4-3 and TRBJ2-1; 9 bases line up with TRBD2. This CDR3 is 19 amino acids long. V shed 4 bases and J 3 bases; nucleotides not matched to a gene: 16. The germline CDR1 and CDR2 sequences are LGHNA and YSLEER. The CDR3 nucleotides are TGCGCCAGCAGCCGGGGACGGGCGGGAGGGCTAGCGGGCTACAATGAGCAGTTCTTC. Translated, it gives CASSRGRAGGLAGYNEQFF.

J is TRBJ2-3 and V is TRBV7-2; D gene unclear. Trimming pared 6 bases from V and 6 bases from J, leaving 19 bases between. The CDR3 has 15 residues. Germline CDR1 and CDR2: SGHTA and FQGNSA. The CDR3 nucleotides are TGTGCCAGCAGTTTCCAGCTGGAGATTAGCGATACGCAGTATTTT. It yields the protein CASSFQLEISDTQYF.

This chain connects TRBV30 to TRBJ1-2, with D unclear. Deletions cut 2 bases from V and 8 bases from J, with 15 bases between. CDR1 and CDR2 (germline): GTSNPN, SVGIG (reference sequence). The CDR3 spans 13 residues. CDR3 bases: TGTGCCTGGAGTCTCGGAGGTTTGGGAGGCTACACCTTC. Amino acid sequence: CAWSLGGLGGYTF.